This T cell receptor beta chain was observed in a study of shared clonotypes between healthy human individuals. The CDR3 contains 15 residues. V dropped 5 bases and J dropped 3 bases, with 13 bases sitting between them. Germline assignment: CDR1 SGHAT and CDR2 FQDESV (reference sequence). Repertoires were generated with immunoSEQ multiplex PCR, while TCRdb's copy carries only in-frame clones and drops some. The sample consists of over 850,000 clones, more than 75% of them appearing once. The sequence was obtained from a man between 18 and 35 years old in good health. Some clones in this sample may be carry-over from other donors' samples. The V call is TRBV11-1, the J call TRBJ1-4, with a possible D match to TRBD1 (5 bases). The sequencing sample was made of memory CD4+ T cells from PBMCs. Subset given: CD45RA-negative fraction. The CDR3 loop reads CASSPRDAANEKLFF. Written as DNA, the CDR3 is TGTGCCAGCAGCCCCCGGGACGCGGCTAATGAAAAACTGTTTTTT.